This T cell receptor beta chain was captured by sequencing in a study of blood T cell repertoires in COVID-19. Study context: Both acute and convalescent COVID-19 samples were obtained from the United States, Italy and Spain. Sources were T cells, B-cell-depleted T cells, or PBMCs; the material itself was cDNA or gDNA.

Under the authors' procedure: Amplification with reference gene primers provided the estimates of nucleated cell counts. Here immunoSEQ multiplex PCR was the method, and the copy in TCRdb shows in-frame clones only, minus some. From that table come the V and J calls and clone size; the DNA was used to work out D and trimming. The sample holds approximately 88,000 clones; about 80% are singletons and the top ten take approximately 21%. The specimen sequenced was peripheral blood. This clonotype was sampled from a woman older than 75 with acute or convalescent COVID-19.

The chain's CDR3 is CASSRDTGGLSYNEQFF. DNA of the CDR3: TGTGCCAGCAGTCGCGATACAGGGGGCCTTTCCTACAATGAGCAGTTCTTC. The chain joins TRBV6-6 to TRBJ2-1, with 9 positions matching TRBD1. The CDR3 has 17 amino acids. The germline V gene has CDR1 MNHNY and CDR2 SVGAGI (reference sequence). V lost 5 bases and J lost 1; bases outside the gene matches: 9.